The clone carrying this TCR beta chain was seen at least ten times. What it recognizes is unknown. This specimen comes from a study of T cells in Graves' hyperthyroidism and ophthalmopathy. Points from the study as a whole: Blood also held most thyroid clonotypes expanded beyond 0.001. It was a median approximately six months before onset that the model predicted ophthalmopathy. A model of 13 V-J features distinguished ophthalmopathy from stable hyperthyroidism.

Trimming stripped 1 base from V and 4 bases from J, with 7 bases between. The CDR3 consists of 14 residues. Researchers amplified the TCR beta CDR3 regions from RNA transcripts. With the HTBI primer set, the TCR CDR3 went through a first round of RT-PCR. TCRdb processed the multiplex PCR reads anew with MiXCR; each CDR3 protein has one entry. This table holds a few hundred thousand distinct CDR3 sequences, roughly a fifth found once. This TCR derives from a man in his fifties with Graves' ophthalmopathy. Sequenced: blood. The chain combines TRBV12-3 or TRBV12-4 with TRBJ2-2; D gene unclear. The CDR3 is CASSLGPATGELFF. CDR3 nucleotides: TGTGCCAGCAGTTTAGGCCCCGCCACCGGGGAGCTGTTTTTT.